Listed here are 2 T cell receptor beta chains from one sample, sequenced in a study of blood T cells in healthy people across ages. Primers used in a second PCR of roughly 7 to 12 cycles were a sample-barcoded 5' primer and a J-beta primer mix. Each CDR3 protein is one row after TCRdb ran MiXCR on the 5' RACE reads. The sample shows roughly 830,000 distinct CDR3 sequences, about 62% of them seen only once. Sample: blood. The receptors stem from a man aged 25 to 45 in good health.

For this clonotype: This may come from a read error, since a much larger clone is one base off. The chain joins TRBV18 to TRBJ2-1; D is undetermined. CDR1 and CDR2 (germline): KGHSH, LQKENI. This CDR3 is 14 amino acids long. The CDR3 DNA sequence: TGTGCCAGCTCACCACCGGGCTCCTACAGTGAGCAGTTCTTC. Protein product: CASSPPGSYSEQFF.

A note on this clonotype: At one of its ends the junction is not consistent with the germline gene, which may arise from a read error. The chain is built from TRBV6-2 or TRBV6-3 and TRBJ1-2, with D perhaps TRBD1 (5 bases). The CDR3 has 15 residues. Germline lookup yields CDR1 MNHEY and CDR2 SVGEGT. For the CDR3, the DNA is TGCGCCAGCAGTTACTCGAATGTCAGGGATCACGGCTACACCTTC. Protein: CASSYSNVRDHGYTF.